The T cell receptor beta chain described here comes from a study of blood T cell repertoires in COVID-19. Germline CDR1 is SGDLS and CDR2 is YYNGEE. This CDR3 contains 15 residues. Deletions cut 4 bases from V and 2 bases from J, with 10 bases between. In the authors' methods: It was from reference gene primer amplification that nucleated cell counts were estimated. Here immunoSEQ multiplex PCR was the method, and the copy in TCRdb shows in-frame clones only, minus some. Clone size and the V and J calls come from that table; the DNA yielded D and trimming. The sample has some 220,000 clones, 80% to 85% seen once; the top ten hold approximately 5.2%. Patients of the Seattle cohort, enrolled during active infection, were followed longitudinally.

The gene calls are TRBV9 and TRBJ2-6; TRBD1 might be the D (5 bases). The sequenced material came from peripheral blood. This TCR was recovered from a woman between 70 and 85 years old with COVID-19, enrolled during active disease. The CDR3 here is CASSPRGAGANVLTF. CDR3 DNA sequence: TGTGCCAGCAGCCCAAGGGGCGCTGGGGCCAACGTCCTGACTTTC.